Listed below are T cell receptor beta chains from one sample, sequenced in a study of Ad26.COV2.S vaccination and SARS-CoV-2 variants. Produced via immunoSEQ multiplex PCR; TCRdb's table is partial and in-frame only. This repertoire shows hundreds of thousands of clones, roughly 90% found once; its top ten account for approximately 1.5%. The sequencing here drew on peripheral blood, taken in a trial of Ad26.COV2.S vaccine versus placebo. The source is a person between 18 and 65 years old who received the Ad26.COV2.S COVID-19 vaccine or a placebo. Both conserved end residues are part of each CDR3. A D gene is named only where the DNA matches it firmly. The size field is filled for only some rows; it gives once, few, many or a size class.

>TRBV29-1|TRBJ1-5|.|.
TGCAGCGTTACCTTGGGGGGAAACAATCAGCCCCAGCATTTT
CSVTLGGNNQPQHF
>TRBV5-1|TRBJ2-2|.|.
TGCGCCAGTTCCGGGACGGGGAACACCGGGGAGCTGTTTTTT
CASSGTGNTGELFF
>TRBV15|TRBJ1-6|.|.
TGTGCCACCAGCAGAGATCGAATAGGGGAACCCCTCCACTTT
CATSRDRIGEPLHF
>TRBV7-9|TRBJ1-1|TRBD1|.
TGTGCCAGCAGCCCTGGACAGGGGAGGGACACTGAAGCTTTCTTT
CASSPGQGRDTEAFF
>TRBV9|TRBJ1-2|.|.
TGTGCCAGCAGCGTAGGGAGTGTCGGCCAGGGTGAGTCTGGCTACACCTTC
CASSVGSVGQGESGYTF
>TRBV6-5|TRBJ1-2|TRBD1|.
TGTGCCAGCAGTCGGACAGGAGCGGGGTATGGCTACACCTTC
CASSRTGAGYGYTF
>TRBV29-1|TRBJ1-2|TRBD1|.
TGCAGCGGAGGGACAGGGATCGGGTATGGCTACACCTTC
CSGGTGIGYGYTF
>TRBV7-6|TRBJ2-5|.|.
TGTGCCAGCAGCCCCGACGGGACCCAGTACTTC
CASSPDGTQYF
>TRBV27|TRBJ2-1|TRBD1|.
TGTGCCAGCAGTTTACCCAGGGGGTCGGTCAATGAGCAGTTCTTC
CASSLPRGSVNEQFF
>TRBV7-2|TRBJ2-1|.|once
TGTGCCAGCAGCTTCCGGGACACATCCTACAATGAGCAGTTCTTC
CASSFRDTSYNEQFF
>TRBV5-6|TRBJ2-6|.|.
TGTGCCAGCAGCTTTACAGCTCTCTCTGGGGCCAACGTCCTGACTTTC
CASSFTALSGANVLTF
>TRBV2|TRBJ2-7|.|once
TGTGCCGGCTCCCCACTATCCTACGAGCAGTACTTC
CAGSPLSYEQYF
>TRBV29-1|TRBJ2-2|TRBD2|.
TGCAGCGTAACGATGACTAGCGGGAATTCCGGGGAGCTGTTTTTT
CSVTMTSGNSGELFF
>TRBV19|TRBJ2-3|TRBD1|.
TGTGCCAGTAGTATCGACAGGGCTACAGATACGCAGTATTTT
CASSIDRATDTQYF
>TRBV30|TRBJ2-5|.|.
TGTGCCTGGATGCAAGAGACCCAGTACTTC
CAWMQETQYF
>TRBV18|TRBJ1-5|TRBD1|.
TGTGCCAGCTCTCCCGGGACAGGGGCGCTCAGGCAGCCCCAGCATTTT
CASSPGTGALRQPQHF
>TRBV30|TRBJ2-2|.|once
TGTGCCTGGAGCCGAACCGGGGAGCTGTTTTTT
CAWSRTGELFF
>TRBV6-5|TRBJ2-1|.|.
TGTGCCAGCAGTCCCTCGGACGGGTATGAGCAGTTCTTC
CASSPSDGYEQFF
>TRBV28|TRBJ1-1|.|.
TGTGCCAGCAGCCCCGGATGGAACACTGAAGCTTTCTTT
CASSPGWNTEAFF
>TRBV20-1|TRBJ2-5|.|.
TGCAGTGCCGCCAAGGCCGAGACCCAGTACTTC
CSAAKAETQYF
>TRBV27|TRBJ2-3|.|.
TGTGCCAGCAGTTCTTCCCGGGCCCTAGGAACAGATACGCAGTATTTT
CASSSSRALGTDTQYF
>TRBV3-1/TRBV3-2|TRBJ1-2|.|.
TGTGCCAGCAGCCAAGAAGGAAGCAGCTTGAACTATGGCTACACCTTC
CASSQEGSSLNYGYTF
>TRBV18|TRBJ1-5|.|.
TGTGCCAGCTCATCACAGGGCAGGGGCTCGGGACAGCCCCAGCATTTT
CASSSQGRGSGQPQHF
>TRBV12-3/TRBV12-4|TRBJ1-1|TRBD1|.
TGTGCCAGCAATACAGGGGGGCTTGAAGCTTTCTTT
CASNTGGLEAFF
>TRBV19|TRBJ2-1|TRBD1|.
TGTGCCAGTAGTATCCCCGGGGCAGGGGGCCGGATTGAGCAGTTCTTC
CASSIPGAGGRIEQFF
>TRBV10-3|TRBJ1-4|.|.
TGTGCCATCAGACCGGGACAACGGGAAAAACTGTTTTTT
CAIRPGQREKLFF
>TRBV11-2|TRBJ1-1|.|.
TGTGCCAGCAGCTCGGACACTATGAACACTGAAGCTTTCTTT
CASSSDTMNTEAFF
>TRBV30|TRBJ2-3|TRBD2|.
TGTGCCTGGAATTTTGAAGCGGGGGGCTCGCCTAGCACAGATACGCAGTATTTT
CAWNFEAGGSPSTDTQYF
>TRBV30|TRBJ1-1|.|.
TGTGCCTGGAGTACTACTACGGTAGGAACTGAAGCTTTCTTT
CAWSTTTVGTEAFF
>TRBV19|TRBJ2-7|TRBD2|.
TGTGCCAGTAGGGTCGAGTGGGGAGGGACGTACGAGCAGTACTTC
CASRVEWGGTYEQYF
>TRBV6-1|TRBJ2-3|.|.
TGTGCCAGCAGTGAACTGGGGGCGCGCACAGATACGCAGTATTTT
CASSELGARTDTQYF
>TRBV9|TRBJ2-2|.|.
TGTGCCAGCACCCGACTGAACACCGGGGAGCTGTTTTTT
CASTRLNTGELFF
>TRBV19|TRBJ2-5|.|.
TGTGCCAGTAGTCCGCCCCGTAGAGAAGAGACCCAGTACTTC
CASSPPRREETQYF
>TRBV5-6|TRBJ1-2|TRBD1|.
TGTGCCAGCAGCCGGGACAGGGGCCCTGCCTGGGGCTACACCTTC
CASSRDRGPAWGYTF
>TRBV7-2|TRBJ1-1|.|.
TGTGCCAGCAGCTTTTCGTCGAACACTGAAGCTTTCTTT
CASSFSSNTEAFF
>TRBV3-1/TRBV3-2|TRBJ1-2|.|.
TGTGCCAGCAGCCAAGATTGGGGATACTATGGCTACACCTTC
CASSQDWGYYGYTF
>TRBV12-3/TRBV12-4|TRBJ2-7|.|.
TGTGCCAGCAGTTTTTTGGCCTTTTGGGAGCAGTACTTC
CASSFLAFWEQYF
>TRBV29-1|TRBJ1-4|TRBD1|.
TGCAGCGTGATGACAGGGCCCAAAGAAAAACTGTTTTTT
CSVMTGPKEKLFF
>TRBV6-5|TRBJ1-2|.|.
TGTGTATATCGAGTCCTGAACTATGGCTACACCTTC
CVYRVLNYGYTF
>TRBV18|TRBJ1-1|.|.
TGTGCCAGCTCACCGCAGGACGGATTGAACACTGAAGCTTTCTTT
CASSPQDGLNTEAFF
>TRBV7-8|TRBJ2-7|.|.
TGTGCCAGCAGCTCTCAAGCCAAAAAGGGCGAGCAGTACTTC
CASSSQAKKGEQYF
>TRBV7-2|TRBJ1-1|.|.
TGTGCCAGCAGCTTAGATTTTTCGGCTCATGGGGACACTGAAGCTTTCTTT
CASSLDFSAHGDTEAFF
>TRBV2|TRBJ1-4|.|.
TGTGCCAGCAGTGAAGCGGGACCCTCTAATGAAAAACTGTTTTTT
CASSEAGPSNEKLFF
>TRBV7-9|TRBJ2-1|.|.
TGTGCCAGCAGCCCCGTTCGGTCTAGCTGGGACAATGAGCAGTTCTTC
CASSPVRSSWDNEQFF
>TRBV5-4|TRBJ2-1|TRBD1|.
TGTGCCAGCAGCTCCCGACAGGGGCGATCCTACAATGAGCAGTTCTTC
CASSSRQGRSYNEQFF
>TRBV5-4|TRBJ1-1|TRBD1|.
TGTGCCAGCAGCTTAGGACAGGGGGAGACTGAAGCTTTCTTT
CASSLGQGETEAFF
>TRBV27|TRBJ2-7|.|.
TGTGCCAGCAGCAGTCGAGGGAGTTGGTACTTC
CASSSRGSWYF
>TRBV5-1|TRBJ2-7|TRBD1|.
TGCGCCAGCAGCCAGGGGGACAGAGGCTACGAGCAGTACTTC
CASSQGDRGYEQYF
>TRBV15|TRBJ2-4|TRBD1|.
TGTGCCACCAGCAGAGATTATTCAGGGGGTGACATTCAGTACTTC
CATSRDYSGGDIQYF
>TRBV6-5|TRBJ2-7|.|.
TGTGCCAGCAGTTACCCCGGGGTAGTGGGGTCCTACGAGCAGTACTTC
CASSYPGVVGSYEQYF
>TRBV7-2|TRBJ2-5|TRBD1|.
TGTGCCAGCAGCTTAGCGCGCGGGACAGGGGGCGAGACCCAGTACTTC
CASSLARGTGGETQYF
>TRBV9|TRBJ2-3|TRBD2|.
TGTGCCAGCAGCCCCGGGGAGGGCGCTGGAGATACGCAGTATTTT
CASSPGEGAGDTQYF
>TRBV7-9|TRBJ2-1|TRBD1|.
TGTGCCAGCAGCACGCGGACAGGGGGAAGATACAATGAGCAGTTCTTC
CASSTRTGGRYNEQFF
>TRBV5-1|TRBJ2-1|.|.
TGCGCCAGCAGCTTTCAGGGTGGAAATGAGCAGTTCTTC
CASSFQGGNEQFF